What follows are 16 T cell receptor beta chains derived from one specimen sequenced in a study of T cell clonality in common variable immunodeficiency. Assay used: immunoSEQ multiplex PCR; TCRdb lists only in-frame clones, some missing. The repertoire shows more than 55,000 clones, none seen only once; the top ten take 1.5% to 2%. The sequencing input was peripheral blood mononuclear cells. Receptor source: a person aged 18 to 75 in good health.

This clone was seen ten or more times. The read terminates 3 residues ahead of where the CDR3 ends, so the germline J gene completes it. The chain carries TRBV20-1 and TRBJ2-7; no clear D. V was shortened by 3 bases and J by 3 bases, with 12 bases between the two germline ends. CDR1 is DFQATT, CDR2 SNEGSKA, per germline (reference sequence). The CDR3 consists of 13 residues. The covered CDR3 bases are TGCAGTGCTAGGACCGGGTCTCACTACGAG. Its translation is CSARTGSHYE. The whole CDR3 sequence reads CSARTGSHYEQYF.

This clone was detected many times. The CDR3 is cut off 3 residues early in the read; its end comes from the germline J gene. The rearrangement links TRBV30 to TRBJ1-2; 9 bases agree with TRBD1. V was clipped by 5 bases and J by 5 bases; unmatched bases: 9. There are 14 residues in the CDR3. Germline V CDR1 and CDR2: GTSNPN, SVGIG (reference sequence). The DNA read from the CDR3 is TGTGCCTGGCGCTCTCCGGGACAGGGATATGGC. This encodes CAWRSPGQGYG. The whole CDR3 sequence reads CAWRSPGQGYGYTF.

This clone was seen many times. The missing CDR3 end, 3 residues past where the read stops, is filled in from the germline J gene. The chain couples TRBV29-1 to TRBJ1-5, with D tentatively TRBD1 (5 bases). Germline CDR1 SQVTM, CDR2 ANQGSEA. The V end lost 6 bases, the J end lost 3 bases, and 12 bases lay between the germline ends. The CDR3 contains 13 residues. CDR3 loop: CSVGDWPNQPQHF. The CDR3 DNA, read in part, is TGCAGCGTGGGGGACTGGCCCAATCAGCCC.

This clone came up many times. The CDR3 extends 3 residues past the end of the read, so its final part is completed from the germline J gene. This rearrangement joins TRBV29-1 to TRBJ2-7; maybe TRBD2 (6 bases). Germline CDR1 SQVTM, CDR2 ANQGSEA. The CDR3 extends over 14 amino acids. Trimming took off 5 bases at V and 0 bases at J, with 14 bases between the two ends. The sequenced CDR3 bases are TGCAGCGTTTTCGGGGGTAAGGGCTCCTACGAG. It specifies CSVFGGKGSYE. The full CDR3 is CSVFGGKGSYEQYF.

This clone was detected many times. The read comes to an end 3 residues before the CDR3 does, leaving the germline J gene to fill in the end. The chain is built from TRBV20-1 and TRBJ1-6; D might be TRBD1 (6 bases). V shed 8 bases and J shed 5 bases, with 19 bases lying between them. The CDR3 consists of 15 residues. From germline, CDR1 is DFQATT and CDR2 SNEGSKA (reference sequence). The sequenced part of the CDR3 DNA is TGCAGTCCGATCCTCGTTAACAGGGATAATTCACCC. This sequence encodes CSPILVNRDNSP. The entire CDR3 protein is CSPILVNRDNSPLHF.

Many counts were recorded for this clone. The read finishes 3 residues shy of the CDR3 end, and the germline J gene is used to complete it. The rearrangement links TRBV23-1 to TRBJ1-2; 7 bases align to TRBD1. TRBV23-1 is assigned to the ORF class and has an uncertain function. After removal of 7 bases from V and 3 bases from J, the junction contained 5 bases not matched to a gene. This CDR3 has 13 residues. This chain's CDR3 is CASKRDRYYGYTF. The covered CDR3 bases are TGCGCCAGCAAAAGGGACAGATACTATGGC.

This clone was found many times. The CDR3 extends 3 residues past the end of the read, so its final part is completed from the germline J gene. The V gene is TRBV28, the J gene TRBJ1-2, with 8 positions matching TRBD1. The CDR3 is 14 amino acids. Per germline, CDR1 MDHEN and CDR2 SYDVKM. The ends lost 3 bases at V and 2 bases at J; junction bases unmatched: 2. Partial CDR3 DNA: TGTGCCAGCAGTTTGGGGACAGGAAACTATGGC. This gives the protein CASSLGTGNYG. From start to end, the CDR3 is CASSLGTGNYGYTF.

Many counts were recorded for this clone. The read gets to within 3 residues of the CDR3 end, and the germline J gene fills in the rest. This chain connects TRBV10-1 to TRBJ1-5, with D perhaps matching TRBD1 (5 bases). This CDR3 spans 19 amino acids. Germline V gene sequence: CDR1 WNHNN, CDR2 SYGVQD (reference sequence). V was shortened by 6 bases and J by 1 base, with 25 bases between the two germline ends. CDR3 residues: CASRDTTRRGERSNQPQHF. The covered CDR3 bases are TGCGCCAGCAGAGACACTACACGCCGGGGGGAGAGGAGCAATCAGCCC.

This clone has a count of ten or more. The read terminates 3 residues before the CDR3 end, so the remaining end is supplied by the germline J gene. The chain couples TRBV30 to TRBJ2-1; 9 nucleotides line up with TRBD2. Germline values: CDR1 GTSNPN, CDR2 SVGIG (reference sequence). The CDR3 is 19 residues long. The ends lost 4 bases at V and 3 bases at J; junction bases unmatched: 19. CDR3 bases read: TGTGCCTGGACCCCGGGGGGTAGGGTTACTAGCGGGCTCTACAATGAG. The encoded protein is CAWTPGGRVTSGLYNE. The entire CDR3 is CAWTPGGRVTSGLYNEQFF. Complete variable domain (other parts from reference TRBV30 and TRBJ2-1): SQTIHQWPATLVQPVGSPLSLECTVEGTSNPNLYWYRQAAGRGLQLLFYSVGIGQISSEVPQNLSASRPQDRQFILSSKKLLLSDSGFYLCAWTPGGRVTSGLYNEQFFGPGTRLTVL.

This clone appeared many times. From the germline J gene comes the end of the CDR3, since the read stops 3 residues before it. The chain combines TRBV28 with TRBJ2-2; the D is unclear. The germline gives CDR1 MDHEN, CDR2 SYDVKM. CDR3 length equals 15 residues. Trimming cost V 8 bases and J 0 bases, with 13 bases left between them. CDR3 region: CASQSSVANTGELFF. Partial CDR3 DNA: TGTGCCAGCCAGTCGTCTGTCGCGAACACCGGGGAG.

This clone was detected many times. The CDR3 is cut off 3 residues early in the read; its end comes from the germline J gene. V gene TRBV12-5 combines with J gene TRBJ2-7, with 10 bases fitting TRBD2. CDR1 is LGHNT and CDR2 is FRNRAP in the germline V gene. Germline trimming cut 5 bases from V and 2 bases from J; bases unmatched to any gene: 15. CDR3 length: 18 residues. CDR3 DNA (partial): TGTGCTAGTGGTCCGGCCCCTCCGACAGCGGGAGGGCCCTACGAG. Translation gives CASGPAPPTAGGPYE. The whole CDR3 protein reads CASGPAPPTAGGPYEQYF.

The sample holds many counts of this clone. The read ends 3 residues early relative to the CDR3; the germline J gene fills the gap. The rearrangement joins TRBV5-1 to TRBJ1-2; D possibly corresponds to TRBD1 (6 bases). The CDR3 runs to 13 residues. The germline CDR1 and CDR2 sequences are SGHRS and YFSETQ. V shed 6 bases and J shed 6 bases, with 15 bases lying between them. The DNA read from the CDR3 is TGCGCCAGCAAAACCCCCGGGGGGCATGGC. Its translation: CASKTPGGHG. The CDR3 in its entirety is CASKTPGGHGYTF.

In this sample, this clone turned up many times. The missing CDR3 end, 3 residues past where the read stops, is filled in from the germline J gene. The sample holds other DNA sequences that translate to the same CDR3. V usage is TRBV7-9 and J usage is TRBJ2-3; 7 nucleotides match TRBD1. The CDR3 is made up of 15 amino acids. The trim removed 3 bases at V and 2 bases at J, leaving 5 bases unmatched. Germline V gives CDR1 SEHNR, CDR2 FQNEAQ (reference sequence). The CDR3: CASSLWTGSTDTQYF. The sequenced CDR3 bases are TGTGCCAGCAGCTTGTGGACAGGCTCCACAGATACG.

This clone was counted ten times or more. Read data end 3 residues before the CDR3 end; the end is taken from the germline J gene. This sequence joins TRBV7-9 and TRBJ1-1; D is unclear. This CDR3 has 13 residues. Trimming stripped 5 bases from V and 4 bases from J, with 11 bases between. Germline CDR1 SEHNR, CDR2 FQNEAQ (reference sequence). The sequenced part of the CDR3 DNA is TGTGCCAGCAGCCCTCGGGTGGGCACTGAA. Amino acid sequence: CASSPRVGTE. The full CDR3 sequence reads CASSPRVGTEAFF.

This clone was picked up a small number of times. The CDR3 extends 3 residues past the end of the read, so its final part is completed from the germline J gene. V usage is TRBV10-2 and J usage is TRBJ2-1, with TRBD2 matching 12 bases. This CDR3 is 17 amino acids long. Germline V lookup: CDR1 WSHSY, CDR2 SAAADI. Trimming removed 0 bases from V and 7 bases from J; junction bases left unmatched: 7. CDR3 sequence reads: CASSESLGLAGTNEQFF. The CDR3 bases that were read are TGCGCCAGCAGTGAGTCCTTAGGACTAGCGGGAACTAATGAG.

At least ten counts were recorded for this clone. The read is 3 residues too short to cover the CDR3 end, so that end is filled in from the germline J gene. The gene calls are TRBV30 and TRBJ2-7; no definite D call. Trimming removed 0 bases at V and 0 bases at J, with 9 bases between. The CDR3 has 14 amino acids. Looked up from germline, CDR1 is GTSNPN and CDR2 is SVGIG (reference sequence). CDR3 amino acids: CAWSVFRISYEQYF. The DNA read from the CDR3 is TGTGCCTGGAGTGTATTCAGGATCTCCTACGAG.